This T cell receptor beta chain was recovered during a study of shared clonotypes between healthy human individuals. Several immunoSEQ 96-well plates shared each subset's DNA, each plate a replicate. About 30,000 T cell genomes, or about 0.2 ug DNA, went into the sorted-subset replicate PCRs. This table comes from immunoSEQ multiplex PCR, and its TCRdb copy is limited to in-frame clones, with some not included. Among fewer than 350,000 clones listed, roughly 84% were seen once. Germline CDR1 is SGHTS and CDR2 is YDEGEE. The CDR3 covers 12 residues. V dropped 4 bases and J dropped 5 bases, with 9 bases sitting between them. To make CD8 memory, CD45RO+ cells were put together with CCR7-negative CD45RA+ TemRA cells.

The sequence was obtained from a man aged 18 to 30 in good health. The specimen was memory CD8+ T cells sorted from blood. The subset is: CD45RO+ cells pooled with CCR7-negative TemRA cells. V usage is TRBV5-8 and J usage is TRBJ2-5; possibly TRBD2 for D (5 bases). The CDR3 DNA follows: TGTGCCAGCAGCGCGATAGCGGAGACCCAGTACTTC. The encoded protein is CASSAIAETQYF.